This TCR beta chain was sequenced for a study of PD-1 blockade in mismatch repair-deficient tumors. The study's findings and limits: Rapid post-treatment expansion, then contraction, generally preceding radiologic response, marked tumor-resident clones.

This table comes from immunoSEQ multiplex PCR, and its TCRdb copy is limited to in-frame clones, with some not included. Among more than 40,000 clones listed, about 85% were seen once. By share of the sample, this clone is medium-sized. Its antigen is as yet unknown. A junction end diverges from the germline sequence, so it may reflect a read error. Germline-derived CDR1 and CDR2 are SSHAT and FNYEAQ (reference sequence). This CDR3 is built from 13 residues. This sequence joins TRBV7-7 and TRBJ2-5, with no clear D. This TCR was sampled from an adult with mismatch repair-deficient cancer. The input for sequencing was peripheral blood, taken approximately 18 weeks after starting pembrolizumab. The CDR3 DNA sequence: TGTGCTAGCAGCTTTGGGTTACAAGAGACCCAGTACTTC. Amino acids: CASSFGLQETQYF.